This TCR beta chain derives from a study of shared T cell receptors in the human thymus. Generated by immunoSEQ multiplex PCR, the TCRdb table keeps only in-frame clones and is missing some. The table includes 630,000 or so clones, roughly 86% detected once. In addition, the sample was reused for a study of human thymus T cells.

Sequencing was done on a sample of thymocytes. This sequence originates from a boy in the first two years of life with a congenital heart defect.

The DNA of the CDR3 is TGCGCCAGCAGCCAAGAGGCCATGCCAGGGGGCCTCACAGATACGCAGTATTTT. Translation: CASSQEAMPGGLTDTQYF. This chain links TRBV4-3 with TRBJ2-3; 8 bases match TRBD1. From germline, CDR1 is LGHNA and CDR2 YSLEER. The CDR3 runs 18 residues. After removal of 0 bases from V and 2 bases from J, the junction contained 10 bases not matched to a gene.